The entry that follows covers one TCR beta chain sequence. It lacks a known antigen. Libraries came from the immunoSEQ multiplex PCR assay. For the multiplex PCR, a mixture combining 60 forward primers for TCR Vbeta segments and 13 reverse primers for TCR Jbeta segments was used. A multiplex PCR assay on genomic DNA amplified the CDR3 region of rearranged TCR beta genes. Amplified TCR beta libraries were sequenced as 87-base-pair reads on the Illumina HiSeq System. The paper's processing steps were these. Across the roughly 700 repertoires, a later analysis counted 80 million or so unique TCR beta chains, 9.5 million to 13 million of which were shared by at least two donors. A nearest-neighbor algorithm error-corrected the raw reads and collapsed the reads into unique sequences, merging closely related sequences to remove PCR and sequencing errors. Alignment of CDR3 sequences to IMGT reference sequences was used to assign V, D and J gene segments. For a sequence to be retained, a match of at least six nucleotides to both a V gene segment and a J gene segment was required. Rearrangements were called productive when the CDR3 lacked stop codons and stayed in frame with V and J; all others were non-productive. CDR3 was defined according to IMGT convention as the region running from the second conserved V-encoded cysteine to the conserved J-encoded phenylalanine. In an earlier analysis of 587 of the donors, sequences lacking an unambiguous match to a single V gene segment were excluded. An earlier analysis of 500 to 700 of the donors classified V segments as functional when productive rearrangements were above 56.7% and as segregating when the standard deviation between donors was above 5%. A statistical classification framework was built to diagnose cytomegalovirus status from the catalog of TCR beta chain sequences. In a later analysis, TCR nucleotide sequences were compared against IMGT/GENE-DB human TR gene sequences so that V and J genes could be assigned. Using the TCRdist pipeline, a later analysis assigned CDR3 sequences along with most-parsimonious VDJ recombination scenarios. In a later analysis, every TCR beta chain was defined by the combination of its CDR3 amino acid sequence and its V-gene family, and reads without a unique V-gene family were dropped. A later analysis removed 592 highly shared, low-generation-probability nucleotide sequences to deal with suspected cross-contamination and a sequencing artifact. A later analysis calculated a clonal expansion index for each public chain from normalized within-repertoire ranks of inferred template counts. In a later analysis, generation probabilities were computed with a VDJ recombination model fitted to out-of-frame rearrangements, and the resulting probabilities were checked against IGoR. A later analysis scored TCR-TCR, TCR-HLA and TCR-CMV co-occurrence with hypergeometric tests, applying a repertoire-size bias correction to TCR pairs. To estimate false discovery rates, a later analysis permuted the HLA or CMV assignments 20 times. In a later analysis, co-occurring TCRs were grouped using DBSCAN, and TCRdist sequence similarity was added for clustering within HLA-allele-positive subsets. For co-occurrence clustering, repertoires with fewer than 30,000 or more than 120,000 public chains were excluded, along with a handful of repertoires with anomalous nucleotide sharing. TCRdb retrieved this table from immuneACCESS and kept in-frame rearrangements only. Not all clones are present; in checked studies, unresolved V genes account for under half, and no reason is known for the remainder. That table furnishes V, J and clone size, whereas the DNA furnished D and trimming. The sample table holds about 150,000 clones. The ten largest clones represent under 2.5% of the sample.

The cohort comprised several hundred healthy bone marrow donors. All cohort members were sampled while nominally healthy, although unrecorded immune exposures were likely present. The donor was CMV seronegative and was included in the group of 352 seronegative cohort members. A peripheral blood sample was provided by each donor, and peripheral blood mononuclear cells were used for TCR beta sequencing. The Qiagen DNeasy Blood Extraction Kit was used to extract genomic DNA from the blood cell samples. The sample is drawn from a study of cytomegalovirus exposure and HLA in healthy donors listed by TCRdb under 2017. Regarding the research as a whole: According to an earlier analysis of 587 of the donors, 150 million to 200 million T cells yielded over 100 million unique TCR beta sequences and 250 to 350 Gb of sequence data. Rather than using new phenotypic data, the later analysis identified candidate immune exposures from TCR beta sequences and from how often those sequences occurred across donors. HLA typing included class I and class II loci at four-digit resolution. Across 398 genotyped donors of the cohort, an average of roughly 250,000 unique TCR beta nucleotide sequences per donor were sequenced, and roughly a sixth of those sequences were non-productive. In a later genetic analysis, genome-wide SNP genotypes for about 55% of the roughly 700 donors were used, and that subset was treated as a discovery cohort. Four or five DR-DQ haplotypes were handled as single units for association and clustering, since linkage in the cohort was strong. An early release covering around 630 HLA-typed donors comprised 250 to 350 gigabases of sequencing data and around 85 million unique TCR sequences. Every repertoire in the discovery cohort had been generated on one and the same sequencing platform. An earlier analysis of several hundred of the donors applied high-throughput TCR beta sequencing to assess whether each TCR beta V gene segment acted as functional or pseudogenic. A separate validation cohort of roughly 110 different subjects was used in addition to the roughly 670-subject first cohort. Alongside the repertoire data, information on donor age, sex, ethnicity and CMV serostatus was compiled. Typing coverage differed by locus: A, B, C, DRB1 and DQB1 were typed in about 620-640 donors, DQA1 in 522, DPA1 in 600 to 610, and DPB1 in around 490. To predict cytomegalovirus infection status, the study brought together high-throughput TCR immunosequencing, statistical association of individual TCRs with disease status, and machine learning. The study aimed to test whether cataloging public T cell receptors could reveal signatures of past pathogen exposure. Of the 350 to 400 genotyped donors, roughly 85% fell in the genetic ancestry cluster associated with self-reported Caucasian donors. To study patterns of TCR occurrence, a later analysis re-analyzed previously published TCR beta repertoires from 666 donors and added high-resolution HLA genotyping. The study used immunosequencing to profile the T cell repertoires of some 600 subjects and linked those repertoires to cytomegalovirus serostatus.

Trimming removed 1 base from V and 1 base from J; the gene matches leave 3 bases unexplained. CDR3 length: 14 amino acids, cysteine to phenylalanine. The kept DNA is CDR3 alone, 42 bases in frame from the first base. CDR1 is given as GTSNPN and CDR2 as SVGIG, both from the germline V gene (reference sequence). General findings and caveats noted by the study authors: Compared with the 666-donor mean, donors in an Asian-associated ancestry cluster had fewer N-insertions in productive TCRs, according to a later genetic analysis. Roughly uniform sequencing depth across donors was assumed in presence/absence analyses, although this assumption may not hold. A further reported finding was that TCR beta sequences accurately predicted the HLA-A and HLA-B alleles for most subjects in the first cohort. Most CMV-associated TCR beta chains appeared to be HLA-restricted in a later analysis, and the HLA associations seemed to be driven largely by CMV exposure. According to a later analysis, parvovirus B19, influenza, CMV and Epstein-Barr virus appeared linked to several top co-occurrence clusters. For the cohort, immune exposure information was limited to CMV serostatus. Because counts were too low, some 16 rarely observed V segments, including chromosome 9 orphons, were excluded from the earlier analysis of roughly 580 of the donors. A few of the identified cytomegalovirus-associated TCR beta chains were confirmed in vitro to be specific for cytomegalovirus antigens. In an earlier analysis of roughly 560 of the donors, most TCR beta V segments were observed in productive rearrangements about 90% or about 30% of the time, broadly matching IMGT annotations. A later genetic analysis associated a missense DCLRE1C variant with V-gene and J-gene trimming of TCR beta chains, and an independent cohort replicated the association. Because the 87-base-pair reads could not distinguish some IMGT-functional V segments, including TRBV6-2 and TRBV6-3, those segments were excluded. According to a later analysis, TCR association rates differed among HLA loci, with DRB1 alleles showing the most associated TCRs and HLA-C alleles showing the fewest. Most TCR sequences were seen in very few donors, while some public TCRs were found in many individuals. Linkage disequilibrium might explain the correlated functional status among segregating V segments, but an unknown experimental factor could not be ruled out. The sequencing pipeline was judged likely to have produced a cluster of highly shared sequence variants as a technical artifact. According to the authors, the approach could potentially be generalized to other disease states and immunological phenotypes. Specific HLA alleles were associated with roughly 17,000 TCR beta sequences at a false discovery rate of 0.05 in a later analysis. In this cohort, only TCR beta chains were sequenced, and detectable features were limited by the absence of alpha or paired-chain data. In a later analysis, HLA-associated TCR beta chains were found to be more clonally expanded and to have lower generation probabilities than equally common non-associated chains. Because HLA typing was missing for some donors at each locus, association tests included only the typed subset. The classifier was reported to diagnose cytomegalovirus status with high specificity and sensitivity in both the original and validation cohorts. Strong co-occurrence of HLA alleles, especially DR and DQ, made assigning TCR associations to individual alleles difficult. In the study, around 150 TCR beta chains were listed as associated with cytomegalovirus.

The sequencing sample was made of PBMCs. The TCR was taken from a man aged 30 to 39 in good health and CMV-seronegative. The rearrangement joined TRBV30 to TRBJ2-5, with 7 bases matching TRBD1. CDR3 protein: CAWSADRVQETQYF. The DNA is TGTGCCTGGAGTGCCGACAGGGTCCAAGAGACCCAGTACTTC.